One sample yielded the 17 T cell receptor beta chains listed below, sequenced in a study of T cell repertoires in cytomegalovirus infection. TCRdb used MiXCR to reprocess the reads, holding one entry per CDR3 protein. Of about 180,000 distinct CDR3 sequences in the sample, around 15% were seen once. Sequenced material: PBMCs. The receptor source for this set is a human donor in good health (CMV status not recorded). Some clones in this sample may be carry-over from other donors' samples.

The chain joins TRBV2 to TRBJ2-7; TRBD2 agrees at 9 bases. With 6 bases clipped from V and 1 base from J, the junction kept 13 bases outside the gene matches. The CDR3 covers 17 residues. In germline, CDR1 is SNHLY, CDR2 FYNNEI. As DNA, the CDR3 is TGTGCCAGCAGCCCCGGACTAGCGAGGGGCTTATCCTACGAGCAGTACTTC. It translates to CASSPGLARGLSYEQYF.

The V call is TRBV2, the J call TRBJ1-3, with D uncertain. CDR3 length equals 16 residues. Looked up from germline, CDR1 is SNHLY and CDR2 is FYNNEI. Trimming shortened V by 7 bases and J by 0 bases, and 16 bases separated the two germline ends. This chain's CDR3 is CASTGSRALSGNTIYF. CDR3 DNA: TGTGCCAGCACCGGTTCCCGGGCTCTCTCTGGAAACACCATATATTTT.

This clonotype was detected ten times or more. This chain joins TRBV29-1 and TRBJ1-2; 7 bases fit TRBD1. Germline V gene lookup returns CDR1 SQVTM and CDR2 ANQGSEA. CDR3 length equals 14 residues. V was clipped by 0 bases and J by 4 bases; unmatched bases: 5. The CDR3 here is CSVEDAGQLYGYTF. For the CDR3, the DNA is TGCAGCGTTGAAGACGCGGGACAGCTCTATGGCTACACCTTC.

In its sample, this clonotype was seen many times. The rearrangement links TRBV27 to TRBJ2-7; the match to TRBD2 covers 11 bases. The junction had 24 bases not matched to a gene; V was cut back by 5 bases and J by 6 bases. The CDR3 has 20 amino acids. Germline CDR1 and CDR2: MNHEY and SMNVEV (reference sequence). The CDR3 DNA sequence: TGTGCCAGCAGTCCCCCCGGGGGACAGGGCCCAACTAGCGGGAGTTTCGAGCAGTACTTC. This encodes CASSPPGGQGPTSGSFEQYF.

This clonotype was seen at least ten times. The J gene is TRBJ1-1, the V gene TRBV6-2 or TRBV6-3, with 7 bases lining up with TRBD1. V gave up 5 bases and J gave up 14 bases; unmatched junction bases: 20. CDR3 size: 15 residues. Germline lookup yields CDR1 MNHEY and CDR2 SVGEGT. The CDR3 spells CASSLIGTADSQGFF. The CDR3 DNA reads TGTGCCAGCAGTCTTATCGGGACAGCCGATTCACAGGGATTCTTT.

The chain joins TRBV7-9 to TRBJ2-7; no reliable D call. CDR1 and CDR2 from the germline V gene are SEHNR and FQNEAQ (reference sequence). CDR3 size: 13 residues. V lost 3 bases to trimming and J lost 4 bases, with 10 bases between them. CDR3 DNA sequence: TGTGCCAGCAGCTTTTCGCATTCGTACGAGCAGTACTTC. Translated, it gives CASSFSHSYEQYF.

The chain recombines TRBV29-1 with TRBJ2-1; 7 bases align to TRBD1. The ends lost 4 bases at V and 4 bases at J; junction bases unmatched: 10. CDR1 SQVTM and CDR2 ANQGSEA come from the germline V gene. There are 15 residues in the CDR3. CDR3 bases: TGCAGCGTTGGGAGAGGGGGCGCCTATTACAATGAGCAGTTCTTC. Amino acid sequence: CSVGRGGAYYNEQFF.

This clonotype was counted many times. The V and J genes are TRBV7-8 and TRBJ2-7; 11 nucleotides agree with TRBD2. V was clipped by 6 bases and J by 7 bases; unmatched bases: 5. Per germline, CDR1 SGHVS and CDR2 FQNEAQ. This CDR3 has 13 amino acids. In DNA form, the CDR3 reads TGTGCCAGCAGTATAGCGGGAGGGCTTGAGCAGTACTTC. Protein sequence: CASSIAGGLEQYF. Supplemented by reference TRBV7-8 and TRBJ2-7, the full variable domain reads GAGVSQSPRYKVAKRGQDVALRCDPISGHVSLFWYQQALGQGPEFLTYFQNEAQLDKSGLPSDRFFAERPEGSVSTLKIQRTQQEDSAVYLCASSIAGGLEQYFGPGTRLTVT.

This clonotype was seen a handful of times. The V and J genes are TRBV20-1 and TRBJ1-1; D is ambiguous. The CDR3 has 12 amino acids. Trimming took 5 bases from V and 5 from J, leaving 12 bases between them. Germline V gives CDR1 DFQATT, CDR2 SNEGSKA (reference sequence). CDR3 amino acids: CSARTGETEAFF. Here the CDR3 DNA reads TGCAGTGCTCGGACGGGAGAGACTGAAGCTTTCTTT.

This clonotype was detected only a few times. The CDR3 reads CASSYSILEGEQYF. The CDR3 DNA sequence: TGTGCCAGCAGTTACTCGATCTTGGAGGGCGAGCAGTACTTC. The chain is built from TRBV6-5 and TRBJ2-7, with D maybe TRBD2 (6 bases). This CDR3 is built from 14 residues. Trimming cost V 0 bases and J 6 bases, with 12 bases left between them. In germline, CDR1 is MNHEY, CDR2 SVGAGI.

At least ten counts were recorded for this clonotype. This chain's CDR3 is CASSTTGNTYNEQFF. Here the CDR3 DNA reads TGTGCCAGCAGCACGACCGGGAACACCTACAATGAGCAGTTCTTC. V gene TRBV7-2 combines with J gene TRBJ2-1; perhaps TRBD2 as D (5 bases). The CDR3 length is 15 residues. Germline loops: CDR1 SGHTA, CDR2 FQGNSA. V was cut by 5 bases and J by 2 bases, with 13 bases left in between.

V gene TRBV6-5 combines with J gene TRBJ2-1; D not resolved. Trimming removed 4 bases at V and 5 bases at J, with 9 bases between. The length of the CDR3 is 13 residues. CDR1 and CDR2 from the germline V gene are MNHEY and SVGAGI. The CDR3 sequence is CASSWRLHNEQFF. For the CDR3, the DNA is TGTGCCAGCAGTTGGCGCCTTCACAATGAGCAGTTCTTC.

The count of this clonotype is one. The CDR3 coding sequence is TGCAGCGTTGAAGGGGTCATTTCTAATAACTATGGCTACACCTTC. It translates to CSVEGVISNNYGYTF. The rearrangement joins TRBV29-1 to TRBJ1-2; D gene unclear. This CDR3 is 15 amino acids long. Per germline, CDR1 SQVTM and CDR2 ANQGSEA. The V end lost 1 base, the J end lost 1 base, and 13 bases lay between the germline ends. Full variable domain (missing parts from reference TRBV29-1 and TRBJ1-2): SAVISQKPSRDICQRGTSLTIQCQVDSQVTMMFWYRQQPGQSLTLIATANQGSEATYESGFVIDKFPISRPNLTFSTLTVSNMSPEDSSIYLCSVEGVISNNYGYTFGSGTRLTVV.

The sample holds many counts of this clonotype. CDR3 region: CASWSGTGANQPQHF. The CDR3 coding sequence is TGTGCCAGTTGGTCCGGGACAGGGGCTAATCAGCCCCAGCATTTT. J is TRBJ1-5 and V is TRBV19; 10 bases are shared with TRBD1. The CDR3 sequence is 15 residues long. CDR1 is LNHDA and CDR2 is SQIVND in the germline V gene (reference sequence). Losses at the gene ends were 8 bases for V and 4 bases for J; bases not matched to a gene: 8.

The chain links TRBV6-1 to TRBJ1-5; TRBD1 is a possible D gene (5 bases). V was pared by 10 bases and J by 2 bases, with 18 bases between. Germline CDR1 reads MNHNS; CDR2 reads SASEGT. The length of the CDR3 is 15 residues. The DNA of the CDR3 is TGTGCCACCCGCTTAACGCGGGGCGGCAATCAGCCCCAGCATTTT. It encodes CATRLTRGGNQPQHF.

This clonotype came up once. V usage is TRBV4-1 and J usage is TRBJ2-4; D unresolved. Deletions cut 1 base from V and 9 bases from J, with 4 bases between. The CDR3 is 11 amino acids. From germline, CDR1 is MGHRA and CDR2 YSYEKL. The CDR3: CASSQASIQYF. The CDR3, as DNA: TGCGCCAGCAGCCAAGCAAGCATTCAGTACTTC.

This clonotype has ten or more counts. This chain uses TRBV24-1 with TRBJ2-7; no firm D call. With 3 bases removed from V and 6 bases from J, the gap between germline ends came to 11 bases. The CDR3 totals 13 residues. CDR1 KGHDR and CDR2 SFDVKD come from the germline V gene. The CDR3 is CATSDPRTGEQYF. For the CDR3, the DNA is TGTGCCACCAGTGATCCTCGTACGGGCGAGCAGTACTTC.